The 16 T cell receptor beta chains in this list originate from one sample, sequenced in a study of shared clonotypes between healthy human individuals. This table comes from immunoSEQ multiplex PCR, and its TCRdb copy is limited to in-frame clones, with some not included. The repertoire consists of 950,000 to 1,100,000 clones, with 70% to 80% occurring once and the leading ten covering 0.6% to 0.75%. The material sequenced was memory CD4+ T cells from PBMCs. The subset here: CD45RA-negative fraction. The receptors derive from a man aged 18 to 29 in good health. Some clones in this sample may be carry-over from other donors' samples.

The rearrangement joins TRBV5-4 to TRBJ1-2; 9 bases are shared with TRBD1. V trimming: 3 bases; J trimming: 8 bases; junction bases outside the gene matches: 11. Germline V gene sequence: CDR1 SGHNT, CDR2 YYREEE (reference sequence). The CDR3 is 15 residues long. CDR3 protein: CASSSPNRGLGGYTF. CDR3 DNA: TGTGCCAGCAGCTCCCCCAACAGGGGGCTGGGCGGCTACACCTTC. Based on the CDR3 plus reference TRBV5-4 and TRBJ1-2, the full variable domain is ETGVTQSPTHLIKTRGQQVTLRCSSQSGHNTVSWYQQALGQGPQFIFQYYREEENGRGNFPPRFSGLQFPNYSSELNVNALELDDSALYLCASSSPNRGLGGYTFGSGTRLTVV.

This CDR3 reads CARRRGLGQTQYF. The DNA for the CDR3 is TGTGCCCGGAGGCGAGGGCTCGGTCAGACCCAGTACTTC. The V call is TRBV19, the J call TRBJ2-5, with a tentative D call TRBD2 (5 bases). The CDR3 is 13 amino acids. Between the trimmed V and J ends, which lost 11 bases and 6 bases, there was a span of 19 bases. From germline, CDR1 is LNHDA and CDR2 SQIVND (reference sequence).

The chain is built from TRBV28 and TRBJ1-1; D perhaps matches TRBD1 (5 bases). This CDR3 has 13 amino acids. Per the germline V gene, CDR1 is MDHEN and CDR2 is SYDVKM. Trimming took 7 bases from V and 3 from J, leaving 12 bases between them. CDR3 amino acids: CASNQGPYTEAFF. The CDR3 DNA reads TGTGCCAGCAACCAGGGTCCGTACACTGAAGCTTTCTTT.

To note about this clone: This sample includes further DNA sequences coding for the same CDR3. The chain has TRBV27 and TRBJ1-2, with TRBD1 matching 9 bases. There are 15 residues in the CDR3. CDR1 is MNHEY and CDR2 is SMNVEV in the germline V gene (reference sequence). The junction had 9 bases not matched to a gene; V was cut back by 2 bases and J by 8 bases. The CDR3 region is CASSLKGTGLGGYTF. The CDR3 DNA is TGTGCCAGCAGTTTAAAAGGGACAGGGCTGGGGGGCTACACCTTC.

The chain carries TRBV19 and TRBJ1-5; D unclear. Germline V gives CDR1 LNHDA, CDR2 SQIVND (reference sequence). This CDR3 has 13 amino acids. Trimming left V 4 bases short and J 7 bases short, with 11 bases between. CDR3 DNA: TGTGCCAGTAGTAAGGAAATCGGGCAGCCCCAGCATTTT. As protein: CASSKEIGQPQHF.

The V call is TRBV12-5, the J call TRBJ2-3; possible D gene TRBD2, 6 bases. The CDR3 runs to 19 residues. In germline, CDR1 is LGHNT, CDR2 FRNRAP. Trimming shortened V by 0 bases and J by 2 bases, and 21 bases separated the two germline ends. The CDR3 bases are TGTGCTAGTGGTTTGGTACGTGGGGGAGGAGTATACCCCACAGATACGCAGTATTTT. This gives the protein CASGLVRGGGVYPTDTQYF.

This chain joins TRBV14 and TRBJ2-1; TRBD1 matches at 7 bases. CDR3 length: 16 residues. Trimming at V came to 4 bases and at J to 4 bases, leaving 10 bases not matched to a gene. Germline CDR1 is SGHDN and CDR2 is FVKESK. The CDR3 loop reads CASSLHFDRDYNEQFF. DNA of the CDR3: TGTGCCAGCAGCCTTCACTTTGACAGGGATTACAATGAGCAGTTCTTC.

V is TRBV5-1 and J is TRBJ2-1; D might be TRBD2 (6 bases). The CDR3 length is 14 residues. The V and J ends lost 5 bases and 1 base respectively, with 10 bases between them. The germline V gene has CDR1 SGHRS and CDR2 YFSETQ. CDR3 loop: CASRLGTSYNEQFF. In DNA, the CDR3 is TGCGCCAGCAGACTCGGGACTTCCTACAATGAGCAGTTCTTC.

This chain connects TRBV7-9 to TRBJ2-7, with D unresolved. CDR1 is SEHNR and CDR2 is FQNEAQ in the germline V gene (reference sequence). CDR3 length: 14 amino acids. The ends were cut back, 1 base at V and 7 bases at J, with 14 bases in the middle. CDR3 sequence: CASSLEGRLGEQYF. CDR3 DNA: TGTGCCAGCAGCTTAGAGGGCAGGCTGGGGGAGCAGTACTTC.

CDR3 nucleotides: TGTGCCAGCAGTAGTCATAACTATGGCTACACCTTC. Its protein product is CASSSHNYGYTF. This chain joins TRBV28 and TRBJ1-2; no clear D. Trimming removed 5 bases at V and 1 base at J, with 5 bases between. Germline assignment: CDR1 MDHEN and CDR2 SYDVKM. The CDR3 runs 12 residues.

The chain carries TRBV18 and TRBJ2-2; no reliable D call. Germline V gene sequence: CDR1 KGHSH, CDR2 LQKENI. V was clipped by 4 bases and J by 5 bases, with 8 bases between them. This CDR3 is built from 13 residues. In DNA, the CDR3 is TGTGCCAGCTCACAATCCCAGACCGGGGAGCTGTTTTTT. Translated: CASSQSQTGELFF. The entire variable domain, with the rest obtained from reference TRBV18 and TRBJ2-2, is as follows: NAGVMQNPRHLVRRRGQEARLRCSPMKGHSHVYWYRQLPEEGLKFMVYLQKENIIDESGMPKERFSAEFPKEGPSILRIQQVVRGDSAAYFCASSQSQTGELFFGEGSRLTVL.

This clone was observed a few times. The chain joins TRBV7-9 to TRBJ2-1; possible D gene TRBD2, 6 bases. Germline lookup yields CDR1 SEHNR and CDR2 FQNEAQ (reference sequence). Trimming left V 0 bases short and J 9 bases short, with 9 bases between. The CDR3 is made up of 13 amino acids. The CDR3 sequence: CASSLAPEGEQFF. CDR3 sequence (DNA): TGTGCCAGCAGCTTAGCGCCGGAGGGTGAGCAGTTCTTC.

This chain links TRBV5-5 with TRBJ1-1, with D unresolved. Deletions cut 0 bases from V and 5 bases from J, with 11 bases between. Germline V lookup: CDR1 SGHKS, CDR2 YYEKEE (reference sequence). The CDR3 is 14 residues long. The CDR3 DNA reads TGTGCCAGCAGCTTGGGGGCGGGGAGGACTGAAGCTTTCTTT. It encodes CASSLGAGRTEAFF.

Concerning this clone itself: Other DNA sequences of this sample code for an identical CDR3. The V and J genes are TRBV4-2 and TRBJ2-7; 7 bases match TRBD1. V dropped 0 bases and J dropped 3; count of bases not matched to a gene: 5. Germline lookup yields CDR1 LGHNA and CDR2 YNFKEQ. This CDR3 is 15 amino acids long. The chain's CDR3 is CASSQDRGQFYEQYF. The CDR3 DNA follows: TGTGCCAGCAGCCAAGATAGGGGACAGTTCTACGAGCAGTACTTC.

The chain couples TRBV5-1 to TRBJ2-7; 11 bases agree with TRBD2. This CDR3 contains 16 residues. Unmatched junction bases numbered 2, after V lost 0 bases and J lost 0 bases. Per germline, CDR1 SGHRS and CDR2 YFSETQ. As DNA, the CDR3 is TGCGCCAGCAGCTTGGGGGGACTAGCGGCCTCCTACGAGCAGTACTTC. Translation gives CASSLGGLAASYEQYF.

This chain joins TRBV9 and TRBJ2-2, with D possibly being TRBD1 (6 bases). This CDR3 spans 16 amino acids. V lost 0 bases, J lost 8 bases, and 17 bases lay in between. CDR1 is SGDLS and CDR2 is YYNGEE in the germline V gene. In DNA, the CDR3 is TGTGCCAGCAGCGTAGCCCTAGGGCAGGGGAATGGGGAGCTGTTTTTT. This encodes CASSVALGQGNGELFF.